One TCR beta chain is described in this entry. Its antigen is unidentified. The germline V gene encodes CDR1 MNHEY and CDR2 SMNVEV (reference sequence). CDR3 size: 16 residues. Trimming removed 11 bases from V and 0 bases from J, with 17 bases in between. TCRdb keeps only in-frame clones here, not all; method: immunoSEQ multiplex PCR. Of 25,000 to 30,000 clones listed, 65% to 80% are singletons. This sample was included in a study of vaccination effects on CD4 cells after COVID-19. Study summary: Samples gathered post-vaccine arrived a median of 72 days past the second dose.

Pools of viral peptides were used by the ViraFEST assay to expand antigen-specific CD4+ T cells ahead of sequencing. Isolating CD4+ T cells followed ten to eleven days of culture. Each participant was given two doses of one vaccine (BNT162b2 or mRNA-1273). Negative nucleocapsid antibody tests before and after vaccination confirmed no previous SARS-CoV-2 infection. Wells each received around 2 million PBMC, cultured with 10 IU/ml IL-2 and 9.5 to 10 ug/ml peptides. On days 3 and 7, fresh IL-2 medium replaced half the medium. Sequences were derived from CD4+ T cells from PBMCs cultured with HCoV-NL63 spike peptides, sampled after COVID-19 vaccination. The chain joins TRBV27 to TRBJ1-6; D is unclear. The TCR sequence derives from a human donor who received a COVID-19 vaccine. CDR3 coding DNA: TGTGCCCCCTGGAAAGGTGGGAGCTCCTATAATTCACCCCTCCACTTT. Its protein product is CAPWKGGSSYNSPLHF.